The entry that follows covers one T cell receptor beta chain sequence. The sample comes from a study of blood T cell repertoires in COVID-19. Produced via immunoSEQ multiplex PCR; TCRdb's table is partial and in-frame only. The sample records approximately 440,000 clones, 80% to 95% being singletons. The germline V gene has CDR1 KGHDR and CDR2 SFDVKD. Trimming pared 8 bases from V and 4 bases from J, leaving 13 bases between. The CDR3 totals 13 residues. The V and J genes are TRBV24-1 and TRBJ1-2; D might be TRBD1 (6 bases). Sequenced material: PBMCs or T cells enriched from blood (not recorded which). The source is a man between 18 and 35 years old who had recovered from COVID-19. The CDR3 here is CATIQGILYGYTF. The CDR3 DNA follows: TGTGCCACCATACAGGGTATTCTCTATGGCTACACCTTC.